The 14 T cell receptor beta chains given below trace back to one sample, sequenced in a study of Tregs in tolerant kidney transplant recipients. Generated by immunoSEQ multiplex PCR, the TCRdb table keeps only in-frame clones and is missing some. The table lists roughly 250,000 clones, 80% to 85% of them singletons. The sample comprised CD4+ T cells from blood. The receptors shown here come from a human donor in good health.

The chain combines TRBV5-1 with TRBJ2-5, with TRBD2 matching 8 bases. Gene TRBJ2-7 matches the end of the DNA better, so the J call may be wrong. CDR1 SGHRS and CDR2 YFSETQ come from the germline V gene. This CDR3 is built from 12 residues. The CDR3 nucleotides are TGCGCCAGCAGCTTCACTAGCGGCGAGCAGTACTTC. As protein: CASSFTSGEQYF.

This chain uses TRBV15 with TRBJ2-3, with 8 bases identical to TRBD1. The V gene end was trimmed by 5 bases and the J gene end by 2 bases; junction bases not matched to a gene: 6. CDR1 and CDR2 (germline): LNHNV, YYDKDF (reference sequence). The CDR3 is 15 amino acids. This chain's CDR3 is CATSLDRGFTDTQYF. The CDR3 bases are TGTGCCACCAGCCTAGACAGGGGTTTCACAGATACGCAGTATTTT.

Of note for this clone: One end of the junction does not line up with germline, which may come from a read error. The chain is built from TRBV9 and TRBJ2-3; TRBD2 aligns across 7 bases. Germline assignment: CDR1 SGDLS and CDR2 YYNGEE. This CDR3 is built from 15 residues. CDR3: CASSVGGRGTDAQYF. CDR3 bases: TGTGCCAGCAGCGTAGGCGGGAGAGGCACAGATGCGCAGTATTTT. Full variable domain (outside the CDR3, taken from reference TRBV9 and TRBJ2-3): DSGVTQTPKHLITATGQRVTLRCSPRSGDLSVYWYQQSLDQGLQFLIQYYNGEERAKGNILERFSAQQFPDLHSELNLSSLELGDSALYFCASSVGGRGTDAQYFGPGTRLTVL.

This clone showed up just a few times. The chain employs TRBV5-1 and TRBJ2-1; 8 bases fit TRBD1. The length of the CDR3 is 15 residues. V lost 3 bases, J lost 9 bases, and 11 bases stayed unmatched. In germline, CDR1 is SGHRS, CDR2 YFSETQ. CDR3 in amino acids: CASSSTGVPIGEQFF. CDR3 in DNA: TGCGCCAGCAGCTCGACAGGGGTTCCGATTGGTGAGCAGTTCTTC.

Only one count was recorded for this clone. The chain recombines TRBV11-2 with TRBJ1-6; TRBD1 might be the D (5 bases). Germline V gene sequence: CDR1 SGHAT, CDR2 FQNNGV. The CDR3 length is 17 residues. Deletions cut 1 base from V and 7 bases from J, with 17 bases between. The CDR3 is CASSLVRGSPTNSPLHF. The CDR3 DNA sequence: TGTGCCAGCAGCTTAGTAAGGGGTTCCCCCACCAATTCACCCCTCCACTTT. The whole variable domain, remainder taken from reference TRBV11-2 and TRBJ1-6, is EAGVAQSPRYKIIEKRQSVAFWCNPISGHATLYWYQQILGQGPKLLIQFQNNGVVDDSQLPKDRFSAERLKGVDSTLKIQPAKLEDSAVYLCASSLVRGSPTNSPLHFGNGTRLTVT.

The CDR3 coding sequence is TGTGCCAGCAGCGTAGTCCCCAGTGCTAGCACAGATACGCAGTATTTT. Translating gives CASSVVPSASTDTQYF. The chain carries TRBV9 and TRBJ2-3; D is undetermined. The CDR3 has 16 residues. Trimming took off 0 bases at V and 0 bases at J, with 11 bases between the two ends. Looked up from germline, CDR1 is SGDLS and CDR2 is YYNGEE.

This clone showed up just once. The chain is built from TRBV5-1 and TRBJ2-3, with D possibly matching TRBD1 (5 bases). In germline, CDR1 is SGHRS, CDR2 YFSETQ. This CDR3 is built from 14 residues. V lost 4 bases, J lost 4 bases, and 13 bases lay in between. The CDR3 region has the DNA TGCGCCAGCAGCCCACAGGCGGTTGCAGATACGCAGTATTTT. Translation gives CASSPQAVADTQYF.

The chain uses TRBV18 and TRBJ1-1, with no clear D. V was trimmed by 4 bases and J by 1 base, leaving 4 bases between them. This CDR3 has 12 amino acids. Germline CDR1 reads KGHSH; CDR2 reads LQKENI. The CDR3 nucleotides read TGTGCCAGCTCACGGCCGAACACTGAAGCTTTCTTT. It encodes CASSRPNTEAFF.

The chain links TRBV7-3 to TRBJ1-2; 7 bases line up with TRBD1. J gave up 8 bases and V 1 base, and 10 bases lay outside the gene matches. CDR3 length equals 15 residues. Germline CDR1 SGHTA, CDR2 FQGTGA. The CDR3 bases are TGTGCCAGCAGCTTAAGAGGAGGGCAGGGGGACGGCTACACCTTC. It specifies CASSLRGGQGDGYTF.

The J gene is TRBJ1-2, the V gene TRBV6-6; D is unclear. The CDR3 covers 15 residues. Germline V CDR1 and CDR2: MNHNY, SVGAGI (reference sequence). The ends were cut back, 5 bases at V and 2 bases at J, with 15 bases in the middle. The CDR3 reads CASSDGRGGNYGYTF. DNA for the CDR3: TGTGCCAGCAGTGACGGACGGGGAGGAAACTATGGCTACACCTTC.

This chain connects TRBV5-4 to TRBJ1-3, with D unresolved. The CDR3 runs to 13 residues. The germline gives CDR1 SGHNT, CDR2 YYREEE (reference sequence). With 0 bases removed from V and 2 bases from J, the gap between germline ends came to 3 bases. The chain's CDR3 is CASSLAAGNTIYF. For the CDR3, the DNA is TGTGCCAGCAGCTTGGCGGCTGGAAACACCATATATTTT.

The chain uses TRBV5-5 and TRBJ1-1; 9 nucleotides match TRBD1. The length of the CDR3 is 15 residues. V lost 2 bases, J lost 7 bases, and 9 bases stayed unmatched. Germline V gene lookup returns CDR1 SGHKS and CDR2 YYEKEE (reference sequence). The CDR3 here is CASSLGTGLYSEAFF. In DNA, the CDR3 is TGTGCCAGCAGCTTAGGGACAGGGCTCTATAGTGAAGCTTTCTTT. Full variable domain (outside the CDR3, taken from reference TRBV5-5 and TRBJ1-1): DAGVTQSPTHLIKTRGQQVTLRCSPISGHKSVSWYQQVLGQGPQFIFQYYEKEERGRGNFPDRFSARQFPNYSSELNVNALLLGDSALYLCASSLGTGLYSEAFFGQGTRLTVV.

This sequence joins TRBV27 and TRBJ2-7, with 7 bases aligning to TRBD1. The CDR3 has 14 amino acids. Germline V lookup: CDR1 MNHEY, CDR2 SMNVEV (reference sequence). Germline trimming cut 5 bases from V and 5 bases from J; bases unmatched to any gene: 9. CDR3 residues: CASSRRQGWDEQYF. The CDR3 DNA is TGTGCCAGCAGTAGAAGACAGGGTTGGGACGAGCAGTACTTC.

The CDR3 region has the DNA TGTGCCAGCAGCCCCCGGGCAGATACGCAGTATTTT. This translates into CASSPRADTQYF. The chain carries TRBV7-9 and TRBJ2-3; D is undetermined. V dropped 5 bases and J dropped 4 bases, with 7 bases sitting between them. The CDR3 sequence is 12 residues long. The V gene's germline CDR1 is SEHNR and CDR2 FQNEAQ (reference sequence).